This TCR beta chain was profiled in a study of T cell responses to AZD1222 COVID-19 vaccine. The study, taken as a whole, reports: Spike regions recognized by vaccine-associated CD4 TCRs spanned the protein, led by 160-218 and 743-854. Regions left unmutated in variants are reportedly the target of nearly half of spike-specific TCRs. Researchers took repertoire samples only after the peak T cell response had come.

Produced via immunoSEQ multiplex PCR; TCRdb's table is partial and in-frame only. The sample has tens of thousands of clones, less than 85% seen once. From germline, CDR1 is MNHEY and CDR2 SMNVEV (reference sequence). J was trimmed by 7 bases and V by 5 bases; bases with no gene match: 4. The CDR3 is 13 amino acids. Second-dose recipients at about 4 or about 12 weeks were treated as one pooled group. As concerns this clone: The antigen remains unidentified.

The chain links TRBV27 to TRBJ2-1; 8 positions agree with TRBD2. Material: peripheral blood, obtained 28 days after the second AZD1222 dose. The TCR was taken from an adult who received the AZD1222 COVID-19 vaccine. Here the CDR3 reads CASSGTSLNEQFF. In nucleotides, the CDR3 is TGTGCCAGCAGTGGGACTAGTCTGAATGAGCAGTTCTTC.